These T cell receptor beta chains were read from a single sample in a study of OX40 agonist ivuxolimab in advanced cancers. Assay: immunoSEQ multiplex PCR; the TCRdb copy retains only in-frame clones and omits some. The table shows some 59,000 clones, with 85% to 90% occurring only once. The source was CD4+ or CD8+ T cells sorted from blood, collected in a trial of the OX40 agonist ivuxolimab. The receptors stem from an adult with an advanced solid tumor such as melanoma, head and neck, liver or kidney cancer. Both conserved end residues are part of each CDR3. Each record gives: V gene, clone size, D gene, J gene, CDR3 protein, CDR3 DNA. D genes are given only for firm matches. Expanded clones are given a class, and other clones once, few, many or no size at all.

TRBV28	-	TRBD1	TRBJ1-2	CASSFGTAANYGYTF	TGTGCCAGCAGTTTTGGGACAGCAGCTAACTATGGCTACACCTTC
TRBV10-3	-	TRBD1	TRBJ1-1	CAISLGQGTEAFF	TGTGCCATCAGTCTGGGACAGGGGACTGAAGCTTTCTTT
TRBV5-1	-	-	TRBJ1-6	CASSSEGGYNSPLHF	TGCGCCAGCAGCTCAGAAGGCGGGTATAATTCACCCCTCCACTTT
TRBV28	-	-	TRBJ2-2	CASTPRLNTGELFF	TGTGCCAGCACCCCGCGCCTAAACACCGGGGAGCTGTTTTTT
TRBV2	once	TRBD1	TRBJ2-1	CASSNQGDRVYEQFF	TGTGCCAGCAGTAACCAGGGGGACAGGGTCTATGAGCAGTTCTTC
TRBV7-9	-	-	TRBJ1-3	CASSLGGNTIYF	TGTGCCAGCAGCTTAGGGGGAAACACCATATATTTT
TRBV10-3	-	TRBD2	TRBJ2-1	CAISASSGYNEQFF	TGTGCCATCAGTGCATCTAGCGGCTACAATGAGCAGTTCTTC
TRBV6-1	-	-	TRBJ2-5	CASSVSGAQTQYF	TGTGCCAGCAGTGTGTCAGGGGCCCAGACCCAGTACTTC
TRBV6-1	-	-	TRBJ2-2	CASSEAVIRGELFF	TGTGCCAGCAGTGAAGCGGTAATTAGAGGGGAGCTGTTTTTT
TRBV27	-	-	TRBJ2-5	CASSYSGTRPTRETQYF	TGTGCCAGCAGTTACTCCGGGACAAGACCGACACGGGAGACCCAGTACTTC
TRBV5-6	once	-	TRBJ1-3	CASSKDFGNTIYF	TGTGCCAGCAGCAAAGACTTCGGAAACACCATATATTTT
TRBV21-1	-	-	TRBJ2-1	CASSSFRPSGSKAKRQFF	TGTGCCAGCAGCTCATTCCGACCTAGCGGGAGTAAAGCAAAGAGGCAGTTCTTC
TRBV7-2	-	TRBD1	TRBJ2-7	CASSLARQGAYEQYF	TGTGCCAGCAGCTTAGCCCGACAGGGAGCCTACGAGCAGTACTTC
TRBV6-4	-	TRBD1	TRBJ2-1	CASSLGQENNEQFF	TGTGCCAGCAGTCTGGGACAGGAGAACAATGAGCAGTTCTTC
TRBV7-9	-	-	TRBJ1-1	CASSLAFANTEAFF	TGTGCCAGCAGCTTAGCTTTCGCGAACACTGAAGCTTTCTTT
TRBV28	-	-	TRBJ1-2	CASSLERVGYTF	TGTGCCAGCAGTTTAGAGCGTGTTGGCTACACCTTC
TRBV18	few	-	TRBJ2-7	CASSPSSYEQYF	TGTGCCAGCTCACCAAGCTCCTACGAGCAGTACTTC
TRBV5-1	-	-	TRBJ2-1	CASSLKYQKNDNEQFF	TGCGCCAGCAGCTTGAAGTACCAGAAGAACGACAATGAGCAGTTCTTC
TRBV4-1	-	TRBD2	TRBJ2-7	CASSHSGLAGTGEQYF	TGCGCCAGCAGCCATTCCGGACTAGCGGGTACTGGCGAGCAGTACTTC
TRBV4-2	-	TRBD1	TRBJ2-6	CASSEAGGSGGANVLTF	TGTGCCAGCAGCGAGGCAGGGGGTTCGGGTGGGGCCAACGTCCTGACTTTC
TRBV4-1	-	-	TRBJ2-7	CASSQGEGNEQYF	TGCGCCAGCAGCCAAGGCGAGGGGAACGAGCAGTACTTC
TRBV19	-	-	TRBJ1-2	CASRNDKVYGYGYTF	TGTGCCAGTAGGAACGATAAAGTTTACGGCTATGGCTACACCTTC
TRBV15	-	-	TRBJ2-2	CATSRVKNTGELFF	TGTGCCACCAGCAGAGTTAAGAACACCGGGGAGCTGTTTTTT
TRBV6-5	-	-	TRBJ1-6	CASTAGARNSPLHF	TGTGCCAGCACAGCAGGGGCGCGGAATTCACCCCTCCACTTT
TRBV4-1	-	-	TRBJ2-1	CASSSRASFSNEQFF	TGCGCCAGCAGCAGCCGGGCCTCCTTTAGCAATGAGCAGTTCTTC
TRBV7-2	-	-	TRBJ1-6	CASRTAYNSPLHF	TGTGCCAGCCGGACCGCTTATAATTCACCCCTCCACTTT
TRBV7-2	-	-	TRBJ2-4	CASSRGSSGAKNIQYF	TGTGCCAGCAGCCGGGGTAGCTCCGGAGCCAAAAACATTCAGTACTTC
TRBV19	-	TRBD1	TRBJ2-5	CASTPGGIPRETQYF	TGTGCCAGTACCCCAGGGGGAATCCCCCGAGAGACCCAGTACTTC
TRBV5-1	-	TRBD1	TRBJ1-1	CASSPGGAWGTEAFF	TGCGCCAGCAGCCCAGGGGGCGCTTGGGGCACTGAAGCTTTCTTT
TRBV5-1	-	-	TRBJ2-1	CASSLRLALFYEQFF	TGCGCCAGCAGCTTGAGGCTAGCGTTATTCTATGAGCAGTTCTTC
TRBV6-1	-	-	TRBJ2-7	CASSEGIVRGRPSSYEQYF	TGTGCCAGCAGTGAGGGAATCGTTCGAGGGAGGCCGAGCTCCTACGAGCAGTACTTC
TRBV18	-	-	TRBJ2-1	CASSRAQREADEQFF	TGTGCCAGCTCACGGGCTCAGAGGGAAGCCGATGAGCAGTTCTTC